This T cell receptor beta chain comes out of a study of blood T cell repertoires in COVID-19. At the level of the study: The study drew acute and convalescent COVID-19 samples from the United States, Italy and Spain. T cells, B-cell-depleted T cells, or PBMCs provided the cDNA or gDNA that served as material.

V trimming: 1 base; J trimming: 5 bases; junction bases outside the gene matches: 5. This CDR3 region has 17 residues. Per germline, CDR1 SGHVS and CDR2 FNYEAQ. In the original workflow: Scientists estimated how many nucleated cells there were by amplifying reference gene primers. Some clones are missing from TCRdb's copy, which holds only in-frame ones; the method was immunoSEQ multiplex PCR. Clonal size and the V and J genes are those of that table, whereas D and trimming came from the DNA. The profile shows around 70,000 clones, approximately 80% of them singletons. This clone was observed a single time.

The clonotype was recovered from a human donor in a cohort sampled during active COVID-19. The chain joins TRBV7-6 to TRBJ2-1; 13 positions match TRBD2. Sequenced sample: peripheral blood. CDR3 region: CASSLGPGLAGDNEQFF. The CDR3 bases are TGTGCCAGCAGCTTAGGGCCTGGACTAGCGGGAGACAATGAGCAGTTCTTC. The full variable domain, in which reference TRBV7-6 and TRBJ2-1 provide the parts outside the CDR3, is GAGVSQSPRYKVTKRGQDVALRCDPISGHVSLYWYRQALGQGPEFLTYFNYEAQQDKSGLPNDRFSAERPEGSISTLTIQRTEQRDSAMYRCASSLGPGLAGDNEQFFGPGTRLTVL.